This TCR beta chain was recovered during a study of response to subunit inactivated influenza vaccine. Findings of the study overall: Few additional T cells are recruited per seasonal influenza vaccination, authors suggested.

Via MiXCR, TCRdb re-called the RT-PCR reads, giving one row per CDR3 protein. The sample has 800,000 or so distinct CDR3 sequences, around 20% seen once. Of note for this clonotype: The target antigen is unknown.

The clonotype originates from a man aged 50 to 60 who received an inactivated influenza vaccine. This specimen consisted of PBMCs from blood, obtained around 5 days after vaccination.

The CDR3 spells CAISTDRNQPQHF. Written as DNA, the CDR3 is TGTGCCATCAGTACGGACAGAAATCAGCCCCAGCATTTT. The J gene is TRBJ1-5, the V gene TRBV10-3, with D perhaps TRBD1 (6 bases). This CDR3 has 13 amino acids. Per the germline V gene, CDR1 is ENHRY and CDR2 is SYGVKD. V shed 5 bases and J shed 4 bases, with 9 bases lying between them.